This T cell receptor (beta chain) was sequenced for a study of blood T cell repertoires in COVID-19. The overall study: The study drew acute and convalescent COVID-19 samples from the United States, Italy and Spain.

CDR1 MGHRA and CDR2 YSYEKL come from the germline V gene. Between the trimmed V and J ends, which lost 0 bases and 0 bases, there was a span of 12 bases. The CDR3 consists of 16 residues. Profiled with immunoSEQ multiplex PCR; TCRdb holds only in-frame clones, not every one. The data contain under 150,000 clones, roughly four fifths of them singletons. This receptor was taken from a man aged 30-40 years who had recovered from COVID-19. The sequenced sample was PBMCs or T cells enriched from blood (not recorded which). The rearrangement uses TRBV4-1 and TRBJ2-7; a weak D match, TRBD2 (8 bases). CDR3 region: CASSQDSGTASYEQYF. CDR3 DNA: TGCGCCAGCAGCCAAGATAGCGGGACAGCCTCCTACGAGCAGTACTTC.